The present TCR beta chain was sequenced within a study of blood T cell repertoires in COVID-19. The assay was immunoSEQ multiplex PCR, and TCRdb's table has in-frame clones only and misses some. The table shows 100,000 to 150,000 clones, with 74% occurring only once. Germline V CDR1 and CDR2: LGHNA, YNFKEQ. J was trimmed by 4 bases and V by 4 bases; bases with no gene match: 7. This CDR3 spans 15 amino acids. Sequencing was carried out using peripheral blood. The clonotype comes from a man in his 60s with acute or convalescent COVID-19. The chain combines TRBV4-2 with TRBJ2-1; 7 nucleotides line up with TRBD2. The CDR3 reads CASSRASGNYNEQFF. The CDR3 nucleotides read TGTGCCAGCAGCCGAGCAAGCGGGAATTACAATGAGCAGTTCTTC.